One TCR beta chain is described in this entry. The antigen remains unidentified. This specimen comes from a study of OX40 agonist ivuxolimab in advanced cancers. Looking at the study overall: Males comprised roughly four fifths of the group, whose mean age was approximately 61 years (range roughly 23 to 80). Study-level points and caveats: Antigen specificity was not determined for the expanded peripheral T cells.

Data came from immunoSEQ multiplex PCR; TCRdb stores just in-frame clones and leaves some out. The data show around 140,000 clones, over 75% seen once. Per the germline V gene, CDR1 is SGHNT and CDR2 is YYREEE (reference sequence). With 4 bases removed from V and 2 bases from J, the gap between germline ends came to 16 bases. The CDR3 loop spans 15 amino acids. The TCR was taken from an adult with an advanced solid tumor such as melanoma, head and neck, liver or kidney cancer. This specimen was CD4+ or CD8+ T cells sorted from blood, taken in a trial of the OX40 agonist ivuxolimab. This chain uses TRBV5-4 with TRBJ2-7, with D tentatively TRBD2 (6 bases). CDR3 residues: CASSAPGGLAYEQYF. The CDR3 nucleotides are TGTGCCAGCAGCGCCCCTGGGGGGTTGGCCTACGAGCAGTACTTC.